A single count supports the clone carrying this T cell receptor (beta chain). The data derive from a study of cytomegalovirus exposure and HLA in healthy donors. As for the study in general: In a previous analysis, some 110 million unique TCR beta sequences were found from 150 million to 200 million T cells.

After removal of 2 bases from V and 0 bases from J, the junction contained 7 bases not matched to a gene. CDR1 and CDR2 from the germline V gene are SGHTA and FQGNSA. The CDR3 sequence is 17 residues long. The PCR used 60 Vbeta and 13 Jbeta primers. Sequencing used immunoSEQ multiplex PCR; TCRdb keeps in-frame clones, though not all of them. The sample carries some 110,000 clones, over 80% recorded once. Sequencing used PBMCs. The gene calls are TRBV7-2 and TRBJ1-2; TRBD1 aligns across 9 bases. This receptor was identified in a man between 18 and 35 years old in good health and CMV-seronegative. In nucleotides, the CDR3 is TGTGCCAGCAGCTTACGGACAGGGGCGACCTCTAACTATGGCTACACCTTC. It codes for CASSLRTGATSNYGYTF.